This T cell receptor (beta chain) appears in the sequencing data of a study of Ad26.COV2.S vaccination and SARS-CoV-2 variants. Findings and caveats of the study: Breadth, reportedly substantial, characterized the spike-specific CD8+ and CD4+ T cell responses after vaccination. Measurement of non-spike TCR breadth gave similar results in vaccine and placebo recipients.

As concerns this clone: As yet, its antigen is unknown.

Measured with immunoSEQ multiplex PCR; TCRdb has only the in-frame clones, and not every one. The sample lists about 350,000 clones, about 91% seen once, with 3.9% in the top ten. Here the sequenced sample was peripheral blood, taken after recovery from COVID-19. The clonotype comes from a human donor who had recovered from COVID-19.

The CDR3 spells CASSLVGHTGELFF. CDR3 sequence (DNA): TGTGCCAGCAGCTTGGTGGGGCACACCGGGGAGCTGTTTTTT. The chain joins TRBV5-5 to TRBJ2-2, with D perhaps TRBD1 (5 bases). Trimming removed 0 bases at V and 3 bases at J, with 6 bases between. The CDR3 runs to 14 residues. Germline CDR1 SGHKS, CDR2 YYEKEE (reference sequence).